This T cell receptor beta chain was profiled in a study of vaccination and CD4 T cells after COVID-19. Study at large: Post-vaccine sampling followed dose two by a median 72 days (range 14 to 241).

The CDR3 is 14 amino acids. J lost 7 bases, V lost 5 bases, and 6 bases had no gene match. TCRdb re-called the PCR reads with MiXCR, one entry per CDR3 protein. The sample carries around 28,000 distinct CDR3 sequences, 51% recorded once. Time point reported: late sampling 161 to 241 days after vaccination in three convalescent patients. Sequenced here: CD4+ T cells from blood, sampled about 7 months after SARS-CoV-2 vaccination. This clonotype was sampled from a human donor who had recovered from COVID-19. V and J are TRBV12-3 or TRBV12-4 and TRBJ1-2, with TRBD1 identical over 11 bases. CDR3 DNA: TGTGCCAGCAGTACGGACAGGGGGCGAGGTGGCTACACCTTC. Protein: CASSTDRGRGGYTF.